Below are 2 T cell receptor beta chains sequenced from a single sample in a study of T-cell reconstitution after alpha-beta-depleted transplantation in children (dated by TCRdb to 2016 to 2017). The library was generated by PCR. Sequencing took place on an Illumina HiSeq 2500. TCR libraries were prepared with molecular barcoding, using unique molecular identifiers to normalize TCRbeta repertoire quantification. TCRdb reanalyzed the raw reads on its own, using fastp at Q25 for trimming and MiXCR for clone calling, and kept in-frame beta chains. Each CDR3 protein gets just one entry, which takes the most common genes and DNA from the rows behind it. The sample data list around 530,000 distinct CDR3 sequences, and approximately 32% of these were observed just once. Around 2.3% of the sample comes from the top ten. Source: PBMCs from the stem cell graft donor, taken from the stem cell graft. The source is a human donor who donated a stem cell graft to a child with aplastic anemia.

The V gene is TRBV6-1, the J gene TRBJ1-6; possibly TRBD1 for D (6 bases). The V gene lost 6 bases and the J gene lost 5 bases, with 26 bases spanning the gap. CDR1 and CDR2 from the germline V gene are MNHNS and SASEGT. There are 19 residues in the CDR3. The CDR3, as DNA: TGTGCCAGCAGACCCTTCGGACAGAGTCCTTTTGTCGATAATTCACCCCTCCACTTT. Its translation: CASRPFGQSPFVDNSPLHF.

This clonotype is medium-sized. The V gene is TRBV7-2, the J gene TRBJ1-5; the match to TRBD1 covers 8 bases. The CDR3 runs to 15 residues. CDR1 is SGHTA and CDR2 is FQGNSA in the germline V gene. V lost 3 bases to trimming and J lost 2 bases; unmatched junction nucleotides: 3. CDR3 residues: CASSFTGGGNQPQHF. Written as DNA, the CDR3 is TGTGCCAGCAGCTTTACAGGGGGAGGCAATCAGCCCCAGCATTTT. Full variable domain (missing parts from reference TRBV7-2 and TRBJ1-5): GAGVSQSPSNKVTEKGKDVELRCDPISGHTALYWYRQSLGQGLEFLIYFQGNSAPDKSGLPSDRFSAERTGGSVSTLTIQRTQQEDSAVYLCASSFTGGGNQPQHFGDGTRLSIL.